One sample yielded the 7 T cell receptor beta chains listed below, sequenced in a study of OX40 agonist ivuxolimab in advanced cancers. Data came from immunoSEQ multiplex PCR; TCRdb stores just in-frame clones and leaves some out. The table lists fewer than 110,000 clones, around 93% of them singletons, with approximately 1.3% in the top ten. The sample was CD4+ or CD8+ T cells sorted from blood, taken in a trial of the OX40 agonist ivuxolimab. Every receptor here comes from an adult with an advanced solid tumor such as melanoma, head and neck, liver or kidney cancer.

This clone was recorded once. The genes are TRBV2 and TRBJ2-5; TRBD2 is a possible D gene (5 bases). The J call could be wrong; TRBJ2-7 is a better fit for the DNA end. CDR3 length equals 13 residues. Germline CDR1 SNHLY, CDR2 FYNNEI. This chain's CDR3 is CASRASERAEQYF. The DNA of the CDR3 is TGTGCCAGCAGGGCCAGCGAGAGGGCCGAGCAGTACTTC.

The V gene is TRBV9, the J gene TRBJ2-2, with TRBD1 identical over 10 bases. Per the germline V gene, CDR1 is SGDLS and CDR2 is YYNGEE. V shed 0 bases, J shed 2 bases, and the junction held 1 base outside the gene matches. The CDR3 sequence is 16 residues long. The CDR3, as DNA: TGTGCCAGCAGCGTAGGACAGGGGGCTAACACCGGGGAGCTGTTTTTT. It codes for CASSVGQGANTGELFF.

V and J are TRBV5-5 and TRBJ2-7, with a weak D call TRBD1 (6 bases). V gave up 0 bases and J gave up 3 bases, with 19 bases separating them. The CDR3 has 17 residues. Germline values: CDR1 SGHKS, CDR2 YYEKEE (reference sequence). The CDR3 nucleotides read TGTGCCAGCAGCTTGGCAGGGACAACCAACCCAATCTACGAGCAGTACTTC. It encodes CASSLAGTTNPIYEQYF.

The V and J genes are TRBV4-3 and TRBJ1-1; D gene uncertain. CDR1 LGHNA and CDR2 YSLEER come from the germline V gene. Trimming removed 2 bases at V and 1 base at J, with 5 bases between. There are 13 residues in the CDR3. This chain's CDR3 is CASSQRRNTEAFF. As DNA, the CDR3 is TGCGCCAGCAGCCAAAGGAGGAACACTGAAGCTTTCTTT.

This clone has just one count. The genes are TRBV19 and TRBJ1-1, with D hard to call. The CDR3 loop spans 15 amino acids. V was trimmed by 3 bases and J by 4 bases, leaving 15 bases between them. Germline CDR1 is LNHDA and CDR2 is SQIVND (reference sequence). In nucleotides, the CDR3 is TGTGCCAGTAGTATTATCGAGGGCGTGGGCACTGAAGCTTTCTTT. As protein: CASSIIEGVGTEAFF. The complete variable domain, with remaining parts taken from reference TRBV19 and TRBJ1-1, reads DGGITQSPKYLFRKEGQNVTLSCEQNLNHDAMYWYRQDPGQGLRLIYYSQIVNDFQKGDIAEGYSVSREKKESFPLTVTSAQKNPTAFYLCASSIIEGVGTEAFFGQGTRLTVV.

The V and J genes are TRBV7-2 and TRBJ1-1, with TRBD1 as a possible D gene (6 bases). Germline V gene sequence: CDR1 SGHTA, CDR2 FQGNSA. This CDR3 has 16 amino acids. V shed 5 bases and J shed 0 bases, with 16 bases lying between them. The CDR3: CASSPRMGGMNTEAFF. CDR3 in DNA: TGTGCCAGCAGCCCCAGGATGGGGGGCATGAACACTGAAGCTTTCTTT.

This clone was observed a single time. The CDR3: CASSPRTPLNYEQYF. The CDR3, as DNA: TGTGCCAGCAGTCCCAGGACCCCCCTCAACTACGAGCAGTACTTC. The rearrangement joins TRBV28 to TRBJ2-7; D is undetermined. V was pared by 5 bases and J by 3 bases, with 17 bases between. The CDR3 is made up of 15 amino acids. The germline V gene encodes CDR1 MDHEN and CDR2 SYDVKM.